The clone carrying this T cell receptor (beta chain) was counted a few times. Its antigen is not identified. The source material, RNA transcripts, was used to amplify TCR beta CDR3 regions. HTBI primers were employed in a first-round RT-PCR of the TCR CDR3. TCRdb re-called the multiplex PCR reads with MiXCR, one entry per CDR3 protein. The table includes roughly 500,000 distinct CDR3 sequences, about 20% detected once. V trimming: 8 bases; J trimming: 2 bases; junction bases outside the gene matches: 7. The CDR3 is made up of 16 amino acids. The data originate from a study of T cells in Graves' hyperthyroidism and ophthalmopathy. Study information: Peripheral blood samples were taken at initial diagnosis, prior to any treatment.

Overall study findings and caveats: The model foresaw ophthalmopathy a median roughly 6 months prior to onset.

Sequencing was performed on blood. J is TRBJ2-1 and V is TRBV6-7; 12 bases agree with TRBD2. Being an ORF, TRBV6-7 has a function that is uncertain. The receptor's source is an older woman with Graves' ophthalmopathy. Written as DNA, the CDR3 is TGTGCCAGCGGTACTACTAGCGGGAGGACCTACAATGAGCAGTTCTTC. Translating it yields CASGTTSGRTYNEQFF.